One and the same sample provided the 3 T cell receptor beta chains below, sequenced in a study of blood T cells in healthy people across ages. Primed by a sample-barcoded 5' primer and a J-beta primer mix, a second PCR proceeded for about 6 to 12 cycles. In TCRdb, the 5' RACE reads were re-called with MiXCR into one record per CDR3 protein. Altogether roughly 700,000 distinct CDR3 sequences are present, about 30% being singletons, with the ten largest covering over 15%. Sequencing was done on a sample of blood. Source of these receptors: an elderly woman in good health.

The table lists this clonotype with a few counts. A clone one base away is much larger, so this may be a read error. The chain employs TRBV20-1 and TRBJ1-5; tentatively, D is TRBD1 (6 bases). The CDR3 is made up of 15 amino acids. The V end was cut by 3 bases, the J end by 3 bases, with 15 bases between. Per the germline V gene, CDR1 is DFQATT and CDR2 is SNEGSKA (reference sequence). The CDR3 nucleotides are TGCAGTGCTAGGGACCGGGGGCCCCTCAATCAGCCCCAGCATTTT. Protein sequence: CSARDRGPLNQPQHF.

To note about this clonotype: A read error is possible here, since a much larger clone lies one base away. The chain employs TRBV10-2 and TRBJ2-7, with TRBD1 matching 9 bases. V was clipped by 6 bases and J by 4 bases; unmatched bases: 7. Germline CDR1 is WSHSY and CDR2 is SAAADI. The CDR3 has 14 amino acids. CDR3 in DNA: TGCGCCAGCAGGGAGGGGACAGGGAGGTACGAGCAGTACTTC. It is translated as CASREGTGRYEQYF.

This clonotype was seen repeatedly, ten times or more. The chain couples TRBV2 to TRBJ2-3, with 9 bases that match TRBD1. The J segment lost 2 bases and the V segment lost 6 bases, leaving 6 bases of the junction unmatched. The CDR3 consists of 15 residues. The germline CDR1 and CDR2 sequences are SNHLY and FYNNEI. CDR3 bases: TGTGCCAGCAGACCCACAGGGGGCTACACAGATACGCAGTATTTT. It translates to CASRPTGGYTDTQYF. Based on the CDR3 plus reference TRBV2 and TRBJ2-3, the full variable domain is EPEVTQTPSHQVTQMGQEVILRCVPISNHLYFYWYRQILGQKVEFLVSFYNNEISEKSEIFDDQFSVERPDGSNFTLKIRSTKLEDSAMYFCASRPTGGYTDTQYFGPGTRLTVL.